The source of this T cell receptor beta chain is a study of blood T cell repertoires in COVID-19. Study background: The origin of the acute and convalescent COVID-19 samples was the United States, Italy and Spain. In each case, the material was cDNA or gDNA derived from T cells, B-cell-depleted T cells, or PBMCs.

Source study methods: Reference gene primer amplification yielded estimated nucleated cell counts. Sequencing used immunoSEQ multiplex PCR; TCRdb keeps in-frame clones, though not all of them. That table gives V, J and clone size, and the DNA gave D and trimming. Seen here are around 19,000 clones, about four fifths observed once, and the top ten hold approximately 60%. The sequence derives from a man at least 80 years old with acute or convalescent COVID-19. Sequences were obtained from peripheral blood.

CDR3 in amino acids: CASSRLWDEQYF. The CDR3 region has the DNA TGTGCCAGCAGCCGACTCTGGGACGAGCAGTACTTC. V is TRBV11-2 and J is TRBJ2-7; no definite D call. V gave up 5 bases and J gave up 5 bases, with 10 bases separating them. Germline loops: CDR1 SGHAT, CDR2 FQNNGV. The CDR3 runs to 12 residues.